This entry is about one T cell receptor (beta chain). V dropped 8 bases and J dropped 5; count of bases not matched to a gene: 8. Germline V lookup: CDR1 SNHLY, CDR2 FYNNEI. The CDR3 length is 15 residues. This specimen comes from a study of cytomegalovirus exposure and HLA in healthy donors. PCR used 60 Vbeta primers and 13 Jbeta primers. The protocol was immunoSEQ multiplex PCR, while the TCRdb copy is restricted to in-frame clones and leaves out a portion. The sample table sets out some 72,000 clones. Sequenced material: PBMCs. The receptor comes from a man aged 35 to 55 in good health and CMV-seronegative. The genes are TRBV2 and TRBJ2-2, with 10 nucleotides matching TRBD1. Here the CDR3 reads CASRKTGGATGELFF. The CDR3, as DNA: TGTGCCAGCCGAAAGACAGGGGGCGCGACCGGGGAGCTGTTTTTT.